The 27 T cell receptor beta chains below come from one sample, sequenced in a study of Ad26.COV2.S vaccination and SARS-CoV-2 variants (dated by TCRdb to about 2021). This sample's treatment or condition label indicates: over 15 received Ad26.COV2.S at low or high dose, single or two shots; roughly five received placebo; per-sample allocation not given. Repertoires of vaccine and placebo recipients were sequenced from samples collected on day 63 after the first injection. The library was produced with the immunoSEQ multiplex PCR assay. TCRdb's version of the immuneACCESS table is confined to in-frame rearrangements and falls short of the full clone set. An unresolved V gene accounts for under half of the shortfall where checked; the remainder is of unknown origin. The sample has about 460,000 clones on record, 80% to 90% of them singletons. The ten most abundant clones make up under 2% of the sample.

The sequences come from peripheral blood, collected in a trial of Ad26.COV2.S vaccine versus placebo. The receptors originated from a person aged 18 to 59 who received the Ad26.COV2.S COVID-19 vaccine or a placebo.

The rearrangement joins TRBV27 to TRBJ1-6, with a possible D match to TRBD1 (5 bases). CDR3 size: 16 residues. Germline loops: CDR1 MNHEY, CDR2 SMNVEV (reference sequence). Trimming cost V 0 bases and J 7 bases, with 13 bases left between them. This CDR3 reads CASSLSTGTLNSPLHF. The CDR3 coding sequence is TGTGCCAGCAGTTTATCAACCGGGACCCTCAATTCACCCCTCCACTTT.

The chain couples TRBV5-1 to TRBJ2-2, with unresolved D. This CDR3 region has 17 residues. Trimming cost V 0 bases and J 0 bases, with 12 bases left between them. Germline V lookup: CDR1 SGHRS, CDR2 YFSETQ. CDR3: CASSLAVSGSNTGELFF. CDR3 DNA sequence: TGCGCCAGCAGCTTGGCGGTCTCTGGGTCGAACACCGGGGAGCTGTTTTTT.

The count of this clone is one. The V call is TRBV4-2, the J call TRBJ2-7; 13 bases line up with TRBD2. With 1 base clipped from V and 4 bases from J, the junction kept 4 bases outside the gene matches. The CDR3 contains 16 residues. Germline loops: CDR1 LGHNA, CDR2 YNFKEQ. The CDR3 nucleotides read TGTGCCAGCAGCCAAGCCACTAGCGGGGGGGTATACGAGCAGTACTTC. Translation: CASSQATSGGVYEQYF.

The CDR3: CASSQSGLAGGHETQYF. DNA of the CDR3: TGTGCCAGCAGCCAATCTGGACTAGCGGGAGGTCACGAGACCCAGTACTTC. V is TRBV14 and J is TRBJ2-5; 14 bases align to TRBD2. CDR3 length equals 17 residues. The germline V gene encodes CDR1 SGHDN and CDR2 FVKESK. J lost 5 bases, V lost 2 bases, and 7 bases had no gene match.

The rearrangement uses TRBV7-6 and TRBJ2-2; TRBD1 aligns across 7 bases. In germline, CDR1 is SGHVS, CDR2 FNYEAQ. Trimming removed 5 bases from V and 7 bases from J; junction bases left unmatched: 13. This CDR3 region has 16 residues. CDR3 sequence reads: CASSAAAGTADGELFF. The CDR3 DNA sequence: TGTGCCAGCAGCGCCGCTGCCGGGACAGCAGACGGGGAGCTGTTTTTT.

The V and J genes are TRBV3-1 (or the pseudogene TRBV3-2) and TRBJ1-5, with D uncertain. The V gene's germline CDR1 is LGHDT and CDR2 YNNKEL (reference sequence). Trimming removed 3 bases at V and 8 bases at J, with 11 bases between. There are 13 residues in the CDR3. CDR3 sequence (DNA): TGTGCCAGCAGCCACCGGGGTTCTGAGCCCCAGCATTTT. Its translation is CASSHRGSEPQHF.

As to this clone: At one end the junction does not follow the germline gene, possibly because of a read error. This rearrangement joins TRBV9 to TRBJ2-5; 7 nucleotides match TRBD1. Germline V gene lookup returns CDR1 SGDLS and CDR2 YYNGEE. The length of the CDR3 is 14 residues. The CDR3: CASSAPGQKEAQYF. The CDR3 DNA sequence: TGTGCCAGCAGCGCTCCGGGACAGAAAGAGGCCCAGTACTTC.

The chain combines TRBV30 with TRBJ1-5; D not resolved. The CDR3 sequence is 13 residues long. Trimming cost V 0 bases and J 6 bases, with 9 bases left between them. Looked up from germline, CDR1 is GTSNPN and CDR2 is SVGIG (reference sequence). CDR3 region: CAWSVSPAQPQHF. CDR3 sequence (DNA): TGTGCCTGGAGTGTCTCTCCCGCTCAGCCCCAGCATTTT.

The CDR3 is CASSPLSGGALDTQYF. CDR3 bases: TGCGCCAGCAGCCCCCTTAGCGGGGGGGCCTTGGATACGCAGTATTTT. This rearrangement joins TRBV4-3 to TRBJ2-3, with 11 bases matching TRBD2. Trimming removed 4 bases from V and 6 bases from J; junction bases left unmatched: 9. CDR1 is LGHNA and CDR2 is YSLEER in the germline V gene. The CDR3 extends over 16 amino acids.

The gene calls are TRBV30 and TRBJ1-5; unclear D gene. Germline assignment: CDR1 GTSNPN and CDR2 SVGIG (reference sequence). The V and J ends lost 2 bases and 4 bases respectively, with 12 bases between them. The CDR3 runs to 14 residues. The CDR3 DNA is TGTGCCTGGAGTCCGTCCGGGATAAATCAGCCCCAGCATTTT. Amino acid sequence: CAWSPSGINQPQHF.

The CDR3 DNA reads as TGTGCCAGCACCGACCCCACGAACTATGGCTACACCTTC. Protein: CASTDPTNYGYTF. V is TRBV6-5 and J is TRBJ1-2; D unresolved. Germline V gives CDR1 MNHEY, CDR2 SVGAGI. This CDR3 has 13 amino acids. The ends were cut back, 7 bases at V and 2 bases at J, with 11 bases in the middle.

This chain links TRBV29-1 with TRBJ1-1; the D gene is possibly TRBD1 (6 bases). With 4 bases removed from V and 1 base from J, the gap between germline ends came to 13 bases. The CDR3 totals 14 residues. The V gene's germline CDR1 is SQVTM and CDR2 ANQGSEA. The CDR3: CSVAGGAGNTEAFF. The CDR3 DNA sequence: TGCAGCGTTGCGGGGGGCGCAGGGAACACTGAAGCTTTCTTT.

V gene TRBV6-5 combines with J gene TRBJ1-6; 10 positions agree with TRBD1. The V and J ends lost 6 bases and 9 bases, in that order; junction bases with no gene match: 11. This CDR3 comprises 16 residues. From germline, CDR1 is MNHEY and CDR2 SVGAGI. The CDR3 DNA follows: TGTGCCAGCAGCTACGGGGGACAGGGGTTCTTTTCACCCCTCCACTTT. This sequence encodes CASSYGGQGFFSPLHF.

For the CDR3, the DNA is TGTGCCAGCAGCTTTAGCGGGGGGGACACAGATACGCAGTATTTT. This sequence encodes CASSFSGGDTDTQYF. The chain employs TRBV9 and TRBJ2-3; TRBD2 matches at 11 bases. This CDR3 is 15 amino acids long. Trimming at V came to 4 bases and at J to 2 bases, leaving 3 bases not matched to a gene. CDR1 SGDLS and CDR2 YYNGEE come from the germline V gene.

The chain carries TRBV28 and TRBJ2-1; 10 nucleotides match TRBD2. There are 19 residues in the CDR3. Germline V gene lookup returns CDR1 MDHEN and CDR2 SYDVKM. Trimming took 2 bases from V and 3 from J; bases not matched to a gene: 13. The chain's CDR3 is CASSLKEGWGLASYNEQFF. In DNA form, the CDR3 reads TGTGCCAGCAGTTTAAAGGAGGGATGGGGACTAGCGAGCTACAATGAGCAGTTCTTC.

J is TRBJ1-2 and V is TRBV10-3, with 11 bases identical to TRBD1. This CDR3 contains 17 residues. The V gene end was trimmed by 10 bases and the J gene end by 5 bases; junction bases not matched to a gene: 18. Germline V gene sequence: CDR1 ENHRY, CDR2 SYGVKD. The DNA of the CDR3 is TGTGCCAACCGCCCCGGGACAGGGGGTTTACAGGGTTATGGCTACACCTTC. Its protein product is CANRPGTGGLQGYGYTF.

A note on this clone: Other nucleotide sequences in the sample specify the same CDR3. The CDR3 spells CASSFGQGGSPLHF. In DNA form, the CDR3 reads TGTGCCAGCAGTTTCGGACAGGGAGGTTCACCCCTCCACTTT. The chain uses TRBV27 and TRBJ1-6; 8 positions agree with TRBD1. Looked up from germline, CDR1 is MNHEY and CDR2 is SMNVEV (reference sequence). The CDR3 sequence is 14 residues long. V shed 3 bases and J 9 bases; nucleotides not matched to a gene: 4.

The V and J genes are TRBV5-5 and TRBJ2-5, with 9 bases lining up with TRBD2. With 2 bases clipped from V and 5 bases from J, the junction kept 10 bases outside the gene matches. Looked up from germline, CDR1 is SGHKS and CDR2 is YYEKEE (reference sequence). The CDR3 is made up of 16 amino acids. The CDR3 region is CASSFFSGSRVETQYF. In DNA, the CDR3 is TGTGCCAGCAGCTTCTTTAGCGGGAGCAGAGTGGAGACCCAGTACTTC.

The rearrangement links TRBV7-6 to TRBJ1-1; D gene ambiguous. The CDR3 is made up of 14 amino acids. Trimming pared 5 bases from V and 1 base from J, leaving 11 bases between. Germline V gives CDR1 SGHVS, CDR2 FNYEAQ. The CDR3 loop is CASSIGVRNTEAFF. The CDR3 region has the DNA TGTGCCAGCAGCATCGGAGTCAGGAACACTGAAGCTTTCTTT.

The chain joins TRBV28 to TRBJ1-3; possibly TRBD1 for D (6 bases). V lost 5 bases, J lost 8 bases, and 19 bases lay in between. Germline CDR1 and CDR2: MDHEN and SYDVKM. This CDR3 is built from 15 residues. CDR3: CASSPPLQGRDTIYF. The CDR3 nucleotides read TGTGCCAGCAGTCCTCCCCTACAGGGACGGGACACCATATATTTT.

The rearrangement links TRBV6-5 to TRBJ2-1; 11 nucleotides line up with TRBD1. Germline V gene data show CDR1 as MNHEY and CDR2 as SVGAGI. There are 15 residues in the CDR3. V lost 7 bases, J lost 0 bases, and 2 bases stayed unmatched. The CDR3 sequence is CASIGTGGSYNEQFF. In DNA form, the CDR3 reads TGTGCCAGCATTGGGACAGGGGGCTCCTACAATGAGCAGTTCTTC.

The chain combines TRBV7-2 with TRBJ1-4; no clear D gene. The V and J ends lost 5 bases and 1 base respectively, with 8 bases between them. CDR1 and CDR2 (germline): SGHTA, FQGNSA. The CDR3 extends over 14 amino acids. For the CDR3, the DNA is TGTGCCAGCAGCCCCGAAAAAACTAATGAAAAACTGTTTTTT. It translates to CASSPEKTNEKLFF.

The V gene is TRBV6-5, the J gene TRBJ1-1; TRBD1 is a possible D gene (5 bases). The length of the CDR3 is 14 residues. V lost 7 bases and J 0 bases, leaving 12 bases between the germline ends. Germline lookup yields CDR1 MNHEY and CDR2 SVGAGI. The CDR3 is CASTQRDVNTEAFF. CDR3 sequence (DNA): TGTGCCAGCACCCAGAGGGACGTGAACACTGAAGCTTTCTTT.

CDR3 sequence: CASSLGVLAGRETQYF. The CDR3 region has the DNA TGTGCCAGCAGCTTAGGCGTCCTAGCGGGGCGGGAGACCCAGTACTTC. V and J are TRBV11-2 and TRBJ2-5, with TRBD2 matching over 9 bases. The CDR3 runs to 16 residues. V trimming: 1 base; J trimming: 5 bases; junction bases outside the gene matches: 8. Germline values: CDR1 SGHAT, CDR2 FQNNGV.

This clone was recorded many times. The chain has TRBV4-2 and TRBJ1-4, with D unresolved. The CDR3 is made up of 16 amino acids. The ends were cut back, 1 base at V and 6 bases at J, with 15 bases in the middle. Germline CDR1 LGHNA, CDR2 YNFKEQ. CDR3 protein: CASSQGTVKGDEKLFF. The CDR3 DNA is TGTGCCAGCAGCCAAGGAACAGTGAAGGGTGATGAAAAACTGTTTTTT.

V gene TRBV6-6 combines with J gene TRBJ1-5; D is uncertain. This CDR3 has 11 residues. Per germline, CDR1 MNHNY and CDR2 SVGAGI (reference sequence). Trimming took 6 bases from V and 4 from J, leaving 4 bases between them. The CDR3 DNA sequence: TGTGCCAGCAGCCATAATCAGCCCCAGCATTTT. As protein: CASSHNQPQHF.

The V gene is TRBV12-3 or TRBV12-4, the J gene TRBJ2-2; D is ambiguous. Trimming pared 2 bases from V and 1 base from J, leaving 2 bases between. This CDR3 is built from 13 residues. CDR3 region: CASSLQNTGELFF. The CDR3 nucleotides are TGTGCCAGCAGTTTACAGAACACCGGGGAGCTGTTTTTT.